A selection of T cell receptor beta chains follows, all from one sample in a study of T cells in Graves' hyperthyroidism and ophthalmopathy. TCRdb fed the multiplex PCR reads into MiXCR, producing one record per CDR3 protein. The sample shows more than 550,000 distinct CDR3 sequences, approximately 42% of them seen only once. The sequencing sample was made of peripheral blood or thyroid tissue (not recorded which). Receptors were obtained from an adult man with Graves' disease, either hyperthyroidism or ophthalmopathy (not recorded which). Each CDR3 is given with its conserved first and last residue. The order of the fields is D gene, V gene, J gene, clone size, CDR3 DNA, CDR3 protein. A D gene is named only where the DNA matches it firmly. The size field is filled for only some rows; it gives once, few, many or a size class.

d_call: TRBD2
v_call: TRBV7-2
j_call: TRBJ2-5
clone_size: NA
cdr3_nt: TGTGCCAGCAGCATGTTAGCGGGACTCGGGGCCGAGACCCAGTACTTC
cdr3_aa: CASSMLAGLGAETQYF

d_call: NA
v_call: TRBV7-8
j_call: TRBJ1-4
clone_size: NA
cdr3_nt: TGTGCCAGCAGCTTAGGCGCCACAGGTGAAAAACTGTTTTTT
cdr3_aa: CASSLGATGEKLFF

d_call: NA
v_call: TRBV10-3
j_call: TRBJ1-6
clone_size: NA
cdr3_nt: TGTGCCATCAGTTGGGAACGTAATTCACCCCTCCACTTT
cdr3_aa: CAISWERNSPLHF

d_call: NA
v_call: TRBV10-2
j_call: TRBJ1-1
clone_size: many
cdr3_nt: TGCGCCAGCAGTGAGACAGTAACTGAAGCTTTCTTT
cdr3_aa: CASSETVTEAFF

d_call: NA
v_call: TRBV10-3
j_call: TRBJ1-1
clone_size: many
cdr3_nt: TGTGCCATCAGTGGGAGGGAACAGGGAACTGAAGCTTTCTTT
cdr3_aa: CAISGREQGTEAFF

d_call: TRBD2
v_call: TRBV25-1
j_call: TRBJ2-5
clone_size: NA
cdr3_nt: TGTGCTGCAATCACTAGCGGGAGAATGGAGACCCAGTACTTC
cdr3_aa: CAAITSGRMETQYF

d_call: NA
v_call: TRBV7-9
j_call: TRBJ1-1
clone_size: many
cdr3_nt: TGTGCCAGCAGCTTACCGGAAAGGGCGAACACTGAAGCTTTCTTT
cdr3_aa: CASSLPERANTEAFF

d_call: NA
v_call: TRBV7-3
j_call: TRBJ2-2
clone_size: many
cdr3_nt: TGTGCCAGCAGCGCACCAGGAGGCGGCGGGGAGCTGTTTTTT
cdr3_aa: CASSAPGGGGELFF

d_call: TRBD1
v_call: TRBV7-9
j_call: TRBJ1-2
clone_size: NA
cdr3_nt: TGTGCCAGCAGCTTCGCATTACAGGGGGCAGGAGGCTACACCTTC
cdr3_aa: CASSFALQGAGGYTF

d_call: TRBD2
v_call: TRBV9
j_call: TRBJ2-7
clone_size: NA
cdr3_nt: TGTGCCAGCAGCGTAGGCAGCGGGGGGGACTACGAGCAGTACTTC
cdr3_aa: CASSVGSGGDYEQYF

d_call: TRBD1
v_call: TRBV7-8
j_call: TRBJ1-2
clone_size: few
cdr3_nt: TGTGCCAGCAGCCCCGACCCCGTTACAGGGGGCATTTCTCGTTATGGCTACACCTTC
cdr3_aa: CASSPDPVTGGISRYGYTF

d_call: TRBD2
v_call: TRBV7-2
j_call: TRBJ2-5
clone_size: many
cdr3_nt: TGTGCCAGCAGCAATAGCGGGGGGCCAACGCAGACCCAGTACTTC
cdr3_aa: CASSNSGGPTQTQYF

d_call: TRBD1
v_call: TRBV5-1
j_call: TRBJ2-7
clone_size: NA
cdr3_nt: TGCGCCAGCAGCTTGGACGGACAGGGTTACTACGAGCAGTACTTC
cdr3_aa: CASSLDGQGYYEQYF

d_call: NA
v_call: TRBV2
j_call: TRBJ1-2
clone_size: many
cdr3_nt: TGTGCCAGCAGTGAAGCGCTGGCCACGTTAGGGGGCTACACCTTC
cdr3_aa: CASSEALATLGGYTF

d_call: TRBD1
v_call: TRBV7-3
j_call: TRBJ1-4
clone_size: many
cdr3_nt: TGTGCCAGCAGCTCTGGACAGGGAGGAAAACTGTTTTTT
cdr3_aa: CASSSGQGGKLFF

d_call: TRBD1
v_call: TRBV5-1
j_call: TRBJ1-2
clone_size: NA
cdr3_nt: TGCGCCAGCAGCTTGACTGACAGGGATTATGGCTACACCTTC
cdr3_aa: CASSLTDRDYGYTF

d_call: NA
v_call: TRBV10-2
j_call: TRBJ2-5
clone_size: many
cdr3_nt: TGCGCCAGCGTACAGGGCAGTGAGACCCAGTACTTC
cdr3_aa: CASVQGSETQYF

d_call: NA
v_call: TRBV29-1
j_call: TRBJ2-6
clone_size: many
cdr3_nt: TGCAGCGTTGTACTCCGTAGCTCTGGGGCCAACGTCCTGACTTTC
cdr3_aa: CSVVLRSSGANVLTF

d_call: NA
v_call: TRBV6-6
j_call: TRBJ2-7
clone_size: NA
cdr3_nt: TGTGCCAGCAGTGAAGTGGGCCAAGCTACGAGCGAGCAGTACTTC
cdr3_aa: CASSEVGQATSEQYF

d_call: TRBD2
v_call: TRBV10-3
j_call: TRBJ2-5
clone_size: NA
cdr3_nt: TGTGCCATCAGTGTTGACGGGAGGCGAGAGACCCAGTACTTC
cdr3_aa: CAISVDGRRETQYF

d_call: NA
v_call: TRBV29-1
j_call: TRBJ1-2
clone_size: NA
cdr3_nt: TGCAGCAGTTTGGGCAGGTCCTATGGCTACACCTTC
cdr3_aa: CSSLGRSYGYTF

d_call: TRBD1
v_call: TRBV29-1
j_call: TRBJ2-5
clone_size: NA
cdr3_nt: TGCAGCGTTGAGCACCCCGGGACAGGGATTTGGGAGACCCAGTACTTC
cdr3_aa: CSVEHPGTGIWETQYF

d_call: NA
v_call: TRBV29-1
j_call: TRBJ2-2
clone_size: NA
cdr3_nt: TGCAGCTTAGAACTAGAATTCGGGGAGCTGTTTTTT
cdr3_aa: CSLELEFGELFF

d_call: NA
v_call: TRBV7-9
j_call: TRBJ2-5
clone_size: NA
cdr3_nt: TGTGCCAGCAGCACTAAGACCATAGGAGAGACCCAGTACTTC
cdr3_aa: CASSTKTIGETQYF

d_call: NA
v_call: TRBV7-8
j_call: TRBJ1-6
clone_size: NA
cdr3_nt: TGTGCCAGCAGCCAAGCGATAGTTGGGAGCTCCTATAATTCACCCCTCCACTTT
cdr3_aa: CASSQAIVGSSYNSPLHF

d_call: NA
v_call: TRBV7-9
j_call: TRBJ1-6
clone_size: NA
cdr3_nt: TGTGCCAGCAGCTGGGGACGCCCTAATTCACCCCTCCACTTT
cdr3_aa: CASSWGRPNSPLHF

d_call: TRBD1
v_call: TRBV14
j_call: TRBJ2-7
clone_size: many
cdr3_nt: TGTGCCAGCAGCCACTGGACAGGGGTCGAGCAGTACTTC
cdr3_aa: CASSHWTGVEQYF

d_call: TRBD2
v_call: TRBV3-1
j_call: TRBJ2-7
clone_size: few
cdr3_nt: TGTGCCAGCAGCCCTGGGACTAGCGGGAGTAACGAGCAGTACTTC
cdr3_aa: CASSPGTSGSNEQYF

d_call: TRBD1
v_call: TRBV25-1
j_call: TRBJ1-5
clone_size: once
cdr3_nt: TGTGCCAGCAGTGCTAGAGACAGGGGAGGCAATCAGCCCCAGCATTTT
cdr3_aa: CASSARDRGGNQPQHF

d_call: TRBD1
v_call: TRBV10-3
j_call: TRBJ1-5
clone_size: NA
cdr3_nt: TGTGCCAGCAGTTTAGCCGACAGGGGGAGGGAGCCCCAGCATTTT
cdr3_aa: CASSLADRGREPQHF

d_call: TRBD1
v_call: TRBV7-2
j_call: TRBJ2-7
clone_size: many
cdr3_nt: TGTGCCAGCAGCTTCGACAGGGGCGACGAGCAGTACTTC
cdr3_aa: CASSFDRGDEQYF

d_call: TRBD1
v_call: TRBV7-2
j_call: TRBJ1-5
clone_size: NA
cdr3_nt: TGTGCCAGCAGTTACCCGCCTGGACAGGGAGTTGGCAATCAGCCCCAGCATTTT
cdr3_aa: CASSYPPGQGVGNQPQHF

d_call: NA
v_call: TRBV29-1
j_call: TRBJ1-2
clone_size: many
cdr3_nt: TGCAGCGTTGAAGAGAGGTTAAATCACTATGGCTACACCTTC
cdr3_aa: CSVEERLNHYGYTF

d_call: NA
v_call: TRBV7-9
j_call: TRBJ1-1
clone_size: many
cdr3_nt: TGTGCCAGCAGCTTAGAAAGGGGGGCCACTGAAGCTTTCTTT
cdr3_aa: CASSLERGATEAFF

d_call: TRBD1
v_call: TRBV20-1
j_call: TRBJ2-7
clone_size: NA
cdr3_nt: TGCAGTGCTAGAGATCCGGGCCCGGGACAGAGTACCTACGAGCAGTACTTC
cdr3_aa: CSARDPGPGQSTYEQYF

d_call: TRBD1
v_call: TRBV7-2
j_call: TRBJ1-5
clone_size: few
cdr3_nt: TGTGCCAGCAGCTTAGATACCGGGACAGGGGGTTTTCAGCCCCAGCATTTT
cdr3_aa: CASSLDTGTGGFQPQHF

d_call: NA
v_call: TRBV5-1
j_call: TRBJ2-5
clone_size: NA
cdr3_nt: TGCGCCAGCAGCCCGGACGGTTTAACACAAGAGACCCAGTACTTC
cdr3_aa: CASSPDGLTQETQYF

d_call: NA
v_call: TRBV6-6
j_call: TRBJ1-1
clone_size: few
cdr3_nt: TGTGCCAGCGGTACACAGTTGAACACTGAAGCTTTCTTT
cdr3_aa: CASGTQLNTEAFF

d_call: NA
v_call: TRBV3-1
j_call: TRBJ1-1
clone_size: few
cdr3_nt: TGTGCCAGCAGCCAAGATGGGAGGGCAACTGAAGCTTTCTTT
cdr3_aa: CASSQDGRATEAFF

d_call: TRBD1
v_call: TRBV2
j_call: TRBJ1-3
clone_size: many
cdr3_nt: TGTGCCAGCAGCCAGGGACAGGGGGCGCTGGGAAACACCATATATTTT
cdr3_aa: CASSQGQGALGNTIYF

d_call: NA
v_call: TRBV5-5
j_call: TRBJ1-5
clone_size: NA
cdr3_nt: TGCGCCAGCAGCCAAGATGTCGCGGGGAGCAATCAGCCCCAGCATTTT
cdr3_aa: CASSQDVAGSNQPQHF

d_call: NA
v_call: TRBV20-1
j_call: TRBJ1-1
clone_size: few
cdr3_nt: TGCAGTGCTAGAGATCAGGGAACGAACACTGAAGCTTTCTTT
cdr3_aa: CSARDQGTNTEAFF

d_call: NA
v_call: TRBV20-1
j_call: TRBJ2-5
clone_size: NA
cdr3_nt: TGCAGTGCTAGAGAGCCGGTGGAAGAGACCCAGTACTTC
cdr3_aa: CSAREPVEETQYF

d_call: NA
v_call: TRBV5-6
j_call: TRBJ1-5
clone_size: NA
cdr3_nt: TGTGCCAGCAGTACGGGGGGGGCGGGTCAGCCCCAGCATTTT
cdr3_aa: CASSTGGAGQPQHF

d_call: NA
v_call: TRBV12-3/TRBV12-4
j_call: TRBJ1-2
clone_size: many
cdr3_nt: TGTGCCAGCAGTCCGCAGGCTGGGTATGGCTACACCTTC
cdr3_aa: CASSPQAGYGYTF

d_call: TRBD1
v_call: TRBV2
j_call: TRBJ1-3
clone_size: NA
cdr3_nt: TGTGCCAGCAGGCTAAAACAGGGGGCAGATGGAAACACCATATATTTT
cdr3_aa: CASRLKQGADGNTIYF

d_call: TRBD1
v_call: TRBV29-1
j_call: TRBJ1-4
clone_size: many
cdr3_nt: TGCAGCGTTGAAGATCTTAACAGGGGGGATGAAAAACTGTTTTTT
cdr3_aa: CSVEDLNRGDEKLFF

d_call: NA
v_call: TRBV5-1
j_call: TRBJ1-3
clone_size: few
cdr3_nt: TGCGCCAGCTCCTACGACCCTTTGTCTGGAAACACCATATATTTT
cdr3_aa: CASSYDPLSGNTIYF

d_call: NA
v_call: TRBV7-2
j_call: TRBJ1-4
clone_size: few
cdr3_nt: TGTGCCAGCAGCCAAGAAGGGTTAGTGGGTACTGAAAAACTGTTTTTT
cdr3_aa: CASSQEGLVGTEKLFF